What follows are 13 T cell receptor beta chains derived from one specimen sequenced in a study of response to subunit inactivated influenza vaccine. TCRdb re-called the RT-PCR reads through MiXCR, storing one row per CDR3 protein. Of some 600,000 distinct CDR3 sequences listed, around 15% were seen once; the top ten hold roughly 7.6%. Specimen: PBMCs from blood, collected 14 to 15 days before vaccination. These receptor sequences come from a man aged 45-65 years who received an inactivated influenza vaccine.

The CDR3 DNA is TGTGCCAGCAGCAAACTAGCGGGAGGAGGGAATGAGCAGTTCTTC. Amino acids: CASSKLAGGGNEQFF. The chain links TRBV14 to TRBJ2-1, with 12 bases that match TRBD2. Germline V lookup: CDR1 SGHDN, CDR2 FVKESK. This CDR3 contains 15 residues. With V trimmed by 5 bases and J by 7 bases, 6 bases remained unmatched.

In its sample, this clonotype was seen a few times. This chain's CDR3 is CATSRRDGGTDTQYF. In DNA form, the CDR3 reads TGTGCCACCAGCCGGCGGGATGGGGGCACAGATACGCAGTATTTT. The gene calls are TRBV15 and TRBJ2-3; possibly TRBD2 for D (6 bases). This CDR3 spans 15 amino acids. V was pared by 5 bases and J by 1 base, with 13 bases between. Looked up from germline, CDR1 is LNHNV and CDR2 is YYDKDF (reference sequence).

There are many counts of this clonotype. This chain links TRBV6-1 with TRBJ2-5, with D possibly TRBD2 on 5 matching bases. V was trimmed by 6 bases and J by 5 bases, leaving 16 bases between them. Germline assignment: CDR1 MNHNS and CDR2 SASEGT. The CDR3 covers 14 residues. CDR3 region: CASRPTRTGETQYF. The CDR3 nucleotides are TGTGCCAGCAGGCCTACTAGAACTGGGGAGACCCAGTACTTC.

This clonotype was recorded many times. The chain joins TRBV7-3 to TRBJ2-1; D unclear. The germline gives CDR1 SGHTA, CDR2 FQGTGA. This CDR3 has 13 residues. The V end was cut by 4 bases, the J end by 10 bases, with 14 bases between. Written as DNA, the CDR3 is TGTGCCAGCAGCTCCCAACAAGGGTCCGAGCAGTTCTTC. The encoded protein is CASSSQQGSEQFF.

The rearrangement joins TRBV10-3 to TRBJ2-1; a possible D gene is TRBD2 (5 bases). Germline assignment: CDR1 ENHRY and CDR2 SYGVKD. The length of the CDR3 is 14 residues. V was pared by 3 bases and J by 2 bases, with 8 bases between. The CDR3 DNA follows: TGTGCCATCAGTGAAATAGCGACCTACAATGAGCAGTTCTTC. It specifies CAISEIATYNEQFF.

The rearrangement uses TRBV28 and TRBJ2-7; D uncertain. The CDR3 extends over 14 amino acids. The V end lost 4 bases, the J end lost 4 bases, and 14 bases lay between the germline ends. CDR1 is MDHEN and CDR2 is SYDVKM in the germline V gene. CDR3 loop: CASSSPTSVYEQYF. The CDR3 DNA is TGTGCCAGCAGTTCCCCCACGTCTGTTTACGAGCAGTACTTC.

CDR3 sequence (DNA): TGTGCCAGCAGTTTCGGCGAGAACACCGGGGAGCTGTTTTTT. It specifies CASSFGENTGELFF. The chain is built from TRBV12-3 or TRBV12-4 and TRBJ2-2; D call uncertain. The CDR3 length is 14 residues. V dropped 3 bases and J dropped 1 base, with 6 bases sitting between them.

The rearrangement uses TRBV20-1 and TRBJ2-1; possibly TRBD2 for D (5 bases). Germline V lookup: CDR1 DFQATT, CDR2 SNEGSKA (reference sequence). V was trimmed by 7 bases and J by 6 bases, leaving 19 bases between them. This CDR3 has 14 amino acids. CDR3 nucleotide sequence: TGCAGTGGACCCGCGCGGGTCCAAGGCAATGAGCAGTTCTTC. This translates into CSGPARVQGNEQFF.

This clonotype was found a few times. The chain recombines TRBV5-4 with TRBJ2-3, with 7 bases identical to TRBD2. In germline, CDR1 is SGHNT, CDR2 YYREEE (reference sequence). V dropped 4 bases and J dropped 7; count of bases not matched to a gene: 12. The CDR3 covers 15 residues. DNA for the CDR3: TGTGCCAGCAGCCCGGACCCAGCGGGAAAAAATACGCAGTATTTT. Translated, it gives CASSPDPAGKNTQYF. Together with reference TRBV5-4 and TRBJ2-3, the CDR3 gives the full variable domain: ETGVTQSPTHLIKTRGQQVTLRCSSQSGHNTVSWYQQALGQGPQFIFQYYREEENGRGNFPPRFSGLQFPNYSSELNVNALELDDSALYLCASSPDPAGKNTQYFGPGTRLTVL.

V usage is TRBV7-9 and J usage is TRBJ2-7; D assignment may be TRBD1 or TRBD2 (6 bases each). The CDR3 totals 15 residues. Germline V gene sequence: CDR1 SEHNR, CDR2 FQNEAQ (reference sequence). Between the trimmed V and J ends, which lost 7 bases and 0 bases, there was a span of 16 bases. The CDR3: CASNRGPGGSYEQYF. CDR3 DNA sequence: TGTGCCAGCAATCGGGGGCCAGGAGGCTCCTACGAGCAGTACTTC.

This clonotype was seen repeatedly, ten times or more. The chain links TRBV6-2 or TRBV6-3 to TRBJ1-1; possible D gene TRBD1, 6 bases. The germline gives CDR1 MNHEY, CDR2 SVGEGT. This CDR3 is 16 amino acids long. With 5 bases removed from V and 0 bases from J, the gap between germline ends came to 16 bases. The CDR3 sequence: CASSPTGSSMNTEAFF. The CDR3 bases are TGTGCCAGCAGTCCTACAGGGTCCTCTATGAACACTGAAGCTTTCTTT.

This clonotype occurred a few times. The chain uses TRBV5-6 and TRBJ1-1, with 10 nucleotides matching TRBD1. The length of the CDR3 is 15 residues. CDR1 SGHDT and CDR2 YYEEEE come from the germline V gene. V gave up 0 bases and J gave up 5 bases; unmatched junction bases: 4. The CDR3 spells CASSLGGTGVTEAFF. CDR3 DNA: TGTGCCAGCAGCTTGGGGGGGACAGGGGTAACTGAAGCTTTCTTT.

The chain recombines TRBV13 with TRBJ1-1; no definite D call. CDR1 and CDR2 (germline): PRHDT, FYEKMQ (reference sequence). The V end was cut by 0 bases, the J end by 4 bases, with 18 bases between. The CDR3 extends over 17 amino acids. The CDR3 DNA follows: TGTGCCAGCAGCTTAGGGGGTGTGGGCAGCATGGCCACTGAAGCTTTCTTT. This sequence encodes CASSLGGVGSMATEAFF.